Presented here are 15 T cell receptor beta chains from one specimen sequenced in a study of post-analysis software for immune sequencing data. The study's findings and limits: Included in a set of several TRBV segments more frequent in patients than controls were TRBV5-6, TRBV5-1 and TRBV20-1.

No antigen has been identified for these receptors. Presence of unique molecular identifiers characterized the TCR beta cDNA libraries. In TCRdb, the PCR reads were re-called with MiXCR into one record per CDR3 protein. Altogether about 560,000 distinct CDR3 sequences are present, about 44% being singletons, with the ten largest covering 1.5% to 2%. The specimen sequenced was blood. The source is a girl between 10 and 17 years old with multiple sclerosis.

CDR3 region: CASSLSRGRKETQYF. In nucleotides, the CDR3 is TGTGCCAGCAGCTTATCACGAGGCAGAAAAGAGACCCAGTACTTC. V is TRBV7-9 and J is TRBJ2-5; D is ambiguous. The CDR3 runs to 15 residues. Per germline, CDR1 SEHNR and CDR2 FQNEAQ (reference sequence). Trimming stripped 2 bases from V and 3 bases from J, with 13 bases between.

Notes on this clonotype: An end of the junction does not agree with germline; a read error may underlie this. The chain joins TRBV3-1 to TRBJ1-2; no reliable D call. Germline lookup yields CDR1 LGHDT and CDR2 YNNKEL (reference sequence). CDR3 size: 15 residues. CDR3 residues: CASSPPAYPNYGYSF. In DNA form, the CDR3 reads TGTGCCAGCAGCCCCCCAGCCTACCCTAACTATGGCTACTCCTTC.

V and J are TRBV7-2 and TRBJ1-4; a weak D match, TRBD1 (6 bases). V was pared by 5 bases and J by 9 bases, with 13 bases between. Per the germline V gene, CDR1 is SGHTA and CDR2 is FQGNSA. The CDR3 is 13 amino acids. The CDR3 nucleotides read TGTGCCAGCAGCGTCGGTGGGGGGCAAAAACTGTTTTTT. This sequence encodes CASSVGGGQKLFF.

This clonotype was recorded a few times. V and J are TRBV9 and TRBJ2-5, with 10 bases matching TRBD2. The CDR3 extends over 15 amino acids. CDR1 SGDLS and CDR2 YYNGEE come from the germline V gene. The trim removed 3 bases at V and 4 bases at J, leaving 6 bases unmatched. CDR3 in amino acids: CASSALAGTLETQYF. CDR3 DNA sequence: TGTGCCAGCAGCGCACTAGCGGGGACGTTAGAGACCCAGTACTTC.

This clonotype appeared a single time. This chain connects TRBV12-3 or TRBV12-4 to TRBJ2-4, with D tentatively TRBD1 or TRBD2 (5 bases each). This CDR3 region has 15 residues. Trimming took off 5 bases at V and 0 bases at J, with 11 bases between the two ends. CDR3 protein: CASSPGTEAKNIQYF. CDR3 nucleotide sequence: TGTGCCAGCAGTCCCGGGACCGAAGCCAAAAACATTCAGTACTTC.

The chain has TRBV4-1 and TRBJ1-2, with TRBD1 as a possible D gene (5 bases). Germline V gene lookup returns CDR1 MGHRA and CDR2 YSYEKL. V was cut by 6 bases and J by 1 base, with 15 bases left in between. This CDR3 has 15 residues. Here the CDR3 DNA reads TGCGCCAGCAGACCCATCGGGACGAATAACTATGGCTACACCTTC. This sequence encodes CASRPIGTNNYGYTF.

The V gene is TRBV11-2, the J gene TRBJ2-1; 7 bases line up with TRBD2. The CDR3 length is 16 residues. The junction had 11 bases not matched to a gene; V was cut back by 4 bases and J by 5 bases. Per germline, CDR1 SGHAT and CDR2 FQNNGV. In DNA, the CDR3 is TGTGCCAGCAGCTCTATGTCGTTTGCGGGAGACAATGAGCAGTTCTTC. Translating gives CASSSMSFAGDNEQFF. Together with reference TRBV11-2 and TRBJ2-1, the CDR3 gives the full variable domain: EAGVAQSPRYKIIEKRQSVAFWCNPISGHATLYWYQQILGQGPKLLIQFQNNGVVDDSQLPKDRFSAERLKGVDSTLKIQPAKLEDSAVYLCASSSMSFAGDNEQFFGPGTRLTVL.

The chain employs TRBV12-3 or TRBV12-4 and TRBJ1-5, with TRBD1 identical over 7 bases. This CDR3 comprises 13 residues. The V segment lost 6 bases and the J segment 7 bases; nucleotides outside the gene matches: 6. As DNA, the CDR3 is TGTGCCAGCAGGCGACAGGGAGGACAGCCCCAGCATTTT. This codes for CASRRQGGQPQHF.

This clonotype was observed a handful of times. The CDR3 region is CASSLTDYGYTF. The CDR3 bases are TGTGCCAGCAGCTTGACAGACTATGGCTACACCTTC. The J gene is TRBJ1-2, the V gene TRBV5-6; no firm D call. CDR3 length: 12 residues. The germline CDR1 and CDR2 sequences are SGHDT and YYEEEE. V gave up 1 base and J gave up 3 bases, with 4 bases separating them.

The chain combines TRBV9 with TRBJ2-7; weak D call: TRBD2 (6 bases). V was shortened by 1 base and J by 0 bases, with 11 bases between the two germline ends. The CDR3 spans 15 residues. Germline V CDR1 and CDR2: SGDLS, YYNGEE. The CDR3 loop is CASSVLGGSSYEQYF. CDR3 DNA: TGTGCCAGCAGCGTACTCGGGGGTAGCTCCTACGAGCAGTACTTC.

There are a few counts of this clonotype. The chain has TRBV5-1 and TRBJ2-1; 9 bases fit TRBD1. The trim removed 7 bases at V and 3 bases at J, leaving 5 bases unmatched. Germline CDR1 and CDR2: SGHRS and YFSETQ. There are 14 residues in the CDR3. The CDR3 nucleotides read TGCGCCAGCCTAGGGGGACAGGGCTACAATGAGCAGTTCTTC. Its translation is CASLGGQGYNEQFF.

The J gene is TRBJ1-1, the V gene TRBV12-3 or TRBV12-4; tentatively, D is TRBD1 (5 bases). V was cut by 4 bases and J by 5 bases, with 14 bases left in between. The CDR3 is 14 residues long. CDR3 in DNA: TGTGCCAGCAGTTCGAACCCAGGGTATACTGAAGCTTTCTTT. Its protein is CASSSNPGYTEAFF.

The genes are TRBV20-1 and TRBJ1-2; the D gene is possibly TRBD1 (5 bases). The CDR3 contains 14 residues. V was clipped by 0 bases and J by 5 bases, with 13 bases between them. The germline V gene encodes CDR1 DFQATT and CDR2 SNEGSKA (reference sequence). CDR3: CSARDRAGEYGYTF. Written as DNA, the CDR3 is TGCAGTGCTAGAGACAGGGCAGGAGAATATGGCTACACCTTC.

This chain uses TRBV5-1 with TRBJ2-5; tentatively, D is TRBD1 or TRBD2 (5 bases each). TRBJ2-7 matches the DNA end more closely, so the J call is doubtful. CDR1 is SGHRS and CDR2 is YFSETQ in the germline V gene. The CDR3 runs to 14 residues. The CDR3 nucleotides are TGCGCCAGCAGCTGGGACGTCCGTGGGTACGAGCAGTACTTC. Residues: CASSWDVRGYEQYF.

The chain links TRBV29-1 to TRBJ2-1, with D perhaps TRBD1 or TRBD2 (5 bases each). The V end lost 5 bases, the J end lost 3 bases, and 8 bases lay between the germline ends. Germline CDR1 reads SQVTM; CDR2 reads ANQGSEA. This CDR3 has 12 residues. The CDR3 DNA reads TGCAGCGTTCCGAGGGGCTACAATGAGCAGTTCTTC. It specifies CSVPRGYNEQFF.